This T cell receptor beta chain was recovered during a study of vaccination effects on CD4 cells after COVID-19. Study findings and constraints: Late post-vaccination samples showed marked contraction of infection- and vaccine-induced clones. Researchers reported few convalescent patients and no early post-infection timepoints in the study.

Viral peptide pools were used in the ViraFEST assay to expand antigen-specific CD4+ T cells, and sequencing came afterward. Having been cultured for under twelve days, the cells underwent CD4+ T cell isolation. Vaccination of participants consisted of two doses of either the BNT162b2 or mRNA-1273 vaccine. In the vaccine recipients, nucleocapsid antibodies were negative and there was no prior SARS-CoV-2 infection. Cells had half their medium changed to IL-2 medium on days 3 and 7. Worth noting for this clone: Its target is unknown.

Produced via immunoSEQ multiplex PCR; TCRdb's table is partial and in-frame only. The sample lists roughly 71,000 clones; about 80% were seen once. The CDR3 runs to 17 residues. Trimming removed 7 bases from V and 2 bases from J, with 23 bases in between. In germline, CDR1 is MDHEN, CDR2 SYDVKM. The chain joins TRBV28 to TRBJ2-5; D is perhaps TRBD1 or TRBD2 (5 bases each). The sequence came from a human donor who received a COVID-19 vaccine. Source: CD4+ T cells from PBMCs cultured with HCoV-229E spike peptides, taken after COVID-19 vaccination. The CDR3 region has the DNA TGTGCCAGCACCCGGGGCGGACGGTTCAGAGGTCAAGAGACCCAGTACTTC. Its translation: CASTRGGRFRGQETQYF.